What follows are 3 T cell receptor beta chains derived from one specimen sequenced in a study of cytomegalovirus exposure and HLA in healthy donors. Amplification used 60 Vbeta primers and 13 Jbeta primers. Clones were read by immunoSEQ multiplex PCR, and TCRdb kept only the in-frame ones, dropping some. The repertoire holds 55,000 to 65,000 clones, 80% seen once, with roughly 5.7% in the top ten. Sequencing was performed on PBMCs. These receptors were obtained from a male donor in good health and CMV-seronegative.

The rearrangement uses TRBV7-9 and TRBJ2-7; 7 nucleotides align to TRBD2. The CDR3 has 14 amino acids. Germline V lookup: CDR1 SEHNR, CDR2 FQNEAQ (reference sequence). Trimming took 5 bases from V and 5 from J; bases not matched to a gene: 9. The CDR3 nucleotides are TGTGCCAGCAGCCTGACCGGGGCGGGGGACGAGCAGTACTTC. It codes for CASSLTGAGDEQYF.

V is TRBV19 and J is TRBJ2-1; 7 bases are a match to TRBD1. The CDR3 runs 14 residues. The J segment lost 6 bases and the V segment lost 1 base, leaving 3 bases of the junction unmatched. The germline CDR1 and CDR2 sequences are LNHDA and SQIVND (reference sequence). CDR3: CASSIGTGPNEQFF. In nucleotides, the CDR3 is TGTGCCAGTAGTATAGGGACAGGCCCCAATGAGCAGTTCTTC.

The chain joins TRBV6-5 to TRBJ1-2; D might be TRBD1 (6 bases). V was pared by 5 bases and J by 3 bases, with 16 bases between. Germline CDR1 and CDR2: MNHEY and SVGAGI. CDR3 length: 15 amino acids. CDR3 loop: CASSPRTEGYYGYTF. The CDR3 DNA reads as TGTGCCAGCAGTCCCAGGACAGAGGGCTACTATGGCTACACCTTC.